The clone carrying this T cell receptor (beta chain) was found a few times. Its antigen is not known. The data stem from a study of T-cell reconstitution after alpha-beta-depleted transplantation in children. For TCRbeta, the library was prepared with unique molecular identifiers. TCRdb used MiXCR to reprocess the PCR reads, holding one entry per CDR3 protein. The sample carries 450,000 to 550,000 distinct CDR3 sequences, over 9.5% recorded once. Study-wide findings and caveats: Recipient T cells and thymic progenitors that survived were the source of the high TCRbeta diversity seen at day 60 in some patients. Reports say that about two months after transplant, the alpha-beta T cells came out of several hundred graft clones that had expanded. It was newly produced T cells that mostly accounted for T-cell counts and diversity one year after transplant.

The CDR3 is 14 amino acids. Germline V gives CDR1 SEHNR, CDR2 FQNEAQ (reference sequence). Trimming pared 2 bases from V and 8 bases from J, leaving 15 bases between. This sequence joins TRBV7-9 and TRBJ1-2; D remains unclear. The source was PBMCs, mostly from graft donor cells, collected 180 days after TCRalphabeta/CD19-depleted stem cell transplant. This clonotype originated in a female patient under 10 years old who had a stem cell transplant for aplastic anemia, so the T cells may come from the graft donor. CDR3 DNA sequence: TGTGCCAGCAGCTTATGGTTGTCAGGTGGGGGCTACACCTTC. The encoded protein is CASSLWLSGGGYTF.